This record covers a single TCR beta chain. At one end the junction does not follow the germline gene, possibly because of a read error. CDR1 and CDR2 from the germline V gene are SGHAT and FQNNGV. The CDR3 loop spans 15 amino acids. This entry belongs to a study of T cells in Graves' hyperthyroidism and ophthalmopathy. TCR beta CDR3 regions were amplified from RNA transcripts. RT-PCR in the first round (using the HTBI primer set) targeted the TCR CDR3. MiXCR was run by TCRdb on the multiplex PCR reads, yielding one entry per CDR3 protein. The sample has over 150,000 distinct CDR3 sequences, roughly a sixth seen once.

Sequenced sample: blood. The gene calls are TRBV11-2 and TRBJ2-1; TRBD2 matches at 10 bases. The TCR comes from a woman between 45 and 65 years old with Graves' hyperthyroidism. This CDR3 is CASSRLAGVEQGQFF. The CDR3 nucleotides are TGCGCCAGCAGCCGCCTAGCGGGAGTTGAGCAAGGGCAGTTCTTC.